The rows below give T cell receptor beta chains drawn from one sample of a study of Graves' ophthalmopathy and Graves' hyperthyroidism. TCRdb recomputed calls from the multiplex PCR reads with MiXCR, one row per CDR3 protein. The sample consists of hundreds of thousands of distinct CDR3 sequences, about two fifths of them appearing once. Sequencing was carried out using peripheral blood. These receptors originate from an adult man with Graves' ophthalmopathy. The conserved cysteine and the conserved F or W are not part of the CDR3 here.

J gene: TRBJ1-5
V gene: TRBV7-9
CDR3 protein: ASSLGHGQH

J gene: TRBJ1-5
V gene: TRBV19
CDR3 protein: ASSLDGYSNQPQH

J gene: TRBJ2-7
V gene: TRBV4-2
CDR3 protein: ASSQGRGQGYYEQY

J gene: TRBJ2-3
V gene: TRBV24-1
CDR3 protein: ATSDLRFTDTQY

J gene: TRBJ2-2
V gene: TRBV12-3/TRBV12-4
CDR3 protein: ALSDRANTGELF

J gene: TRBJ1-1
V gene: TRBV5-1
CDR3 protein: ASSLGSGQGDTEAF

J gene: TRBJ1-3
V gene: TRBV12-3/TRBV12-4
CDR3 protein: ASSVSGGNTIY

J gene: TRBJ2-1
V gene: TRBV11-2
CDR3 protein: ASKQETGYNEQF

J gene: TRBJ2-2
V gene: TRBV2
CDR3 protein: ASSGGGLSRELF

J gene: TRBJ2-5
V gene: TRBV7-3
CDR3 protein: ASSPDVGGRETQY

J gene: TRBJ1-2
V gene: TRBV11-2
CDR3 protein: ASNPQDNNYGYT

J gene: TRBJ1-4
V gene: TRBV10-3
CDR3 protein: AISRHEKLF

J gene: TRBJ2-7
V gene: TRBV12-3/TRBV12-4
CDR3 protein: ASFGQGNNEQY

J gene: TRBJ2-7
V gene: TRBV5-6
CDR3 protein: ASSLVAGGDYEQY

J gene: TRBJ1-2
V gene: TRBV7-9
CDR3 protein: ASIKEGQGDGYT

J gene: TRBJ1-1
V gene: TRBV4-1
CDR3 protein: ASSHRRSRGRGTEAF

J gene: TRBJ1-2
V gene: TRBV4-1
CDR3 protein: ASSQERTDGYT